This entry features one TCR beta chain sequence. This sample stems from a study of blood T cell repertoires in COVID-19. CDR3 length: 18 residues. Profiling relied on immunoSEQ multiplex PCR, and the TCRdb table lists in-frame clones only, not all of them. The table records about 310,000 clones, about 90% of them present only once. This clonotype originated in a woman aged 25-40 years who had recovered from COVID-19. The sequenced sample was PBMCs or T cells enriched from blood (not recorded which). This rearrangement joins TRBV21-1 to TRBJ1-3; the D call in the table, TRBD1, was not verified against the DNA. TRBV21-1 is a pseudogene. CDR3 sequence (DNA): TGTGCCAGCAGCAATCGTCGGACAGGGGTTGATTGTGGAAACACCATATATTTT. Protein product: CASSNRRTGVDCGNTIYF.